This T cell receptor (beta chain) originates from a study of breast tumors, draining lymph nodes, adjacent tissues. The V segment lost 3 bases and the J segment 8 bases; nucleotides outside the gene matches: 9. This CDR3 comprises 16 residues. The V gene's germline CDR1 is DFQATT and CDR2 SNEGSKA (reference sequence). Note on this clonotype: No antigen is known for it.

Via MiXCR, TCRdb re-called the multiplex PCR reads, giving one row per CDR3 protein. The sample includes about 14,000 distinct CDR3 sequences, less than 70% of them seen just once. Study outcomes and limitations: The lymph node origin of tumor T cells was framed as consistent with a hypothesis, not demonstrated.

Specimen: tumor-adjacent breast tissue. The chain uses TRBV20-1 and TRBJ2-1; 14 bases are a match to TRBD2. The receptor comes from a female donor with breast cancer. Some clones in this sample may be carry-over from other donors' samples. CDR3 nucleotides: TGCAGTGCTAGGGGACTAGCGGGAGCTAAACAGTATGAGCAGTTCTTC. Translation: CSARGLAGAKQYEQFF.